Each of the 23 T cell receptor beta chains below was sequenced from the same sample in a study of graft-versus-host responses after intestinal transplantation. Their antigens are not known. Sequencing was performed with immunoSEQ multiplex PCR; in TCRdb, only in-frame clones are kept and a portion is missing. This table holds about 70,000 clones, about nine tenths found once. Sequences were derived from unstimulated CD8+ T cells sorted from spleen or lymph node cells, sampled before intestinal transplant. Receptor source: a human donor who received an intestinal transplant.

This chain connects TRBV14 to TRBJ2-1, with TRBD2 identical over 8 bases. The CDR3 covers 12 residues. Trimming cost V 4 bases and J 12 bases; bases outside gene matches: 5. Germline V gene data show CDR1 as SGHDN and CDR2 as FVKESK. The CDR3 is CASSLAGPPQFF. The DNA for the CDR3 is TGTGCCAGCAGCCTAGCGGGGCCCCCGCAGTTCTTC. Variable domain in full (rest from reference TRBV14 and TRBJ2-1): EAGVTQFPSHSVIEKGQTVTLRCDPISGHDNLYWYRRVMGKEIKFLLHFVKESKQDESGMPNNRFLAERTGGTYSTLKVQPAELEDSGVYFCASSLAGPPQFFGPGTRLTVL.

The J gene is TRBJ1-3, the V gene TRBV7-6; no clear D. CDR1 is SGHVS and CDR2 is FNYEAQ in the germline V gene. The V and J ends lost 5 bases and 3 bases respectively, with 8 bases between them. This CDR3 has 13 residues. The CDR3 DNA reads TGTGCCAGCAGCCTCCTTTATGGAAACACCATATATTTT. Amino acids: CASSLLYGNTIYF.

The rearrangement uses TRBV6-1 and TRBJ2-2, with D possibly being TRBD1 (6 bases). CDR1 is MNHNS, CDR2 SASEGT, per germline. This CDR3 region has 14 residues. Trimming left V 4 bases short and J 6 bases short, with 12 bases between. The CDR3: CASSGHRAAGELFF. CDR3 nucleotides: TGTGCCAGCAGTGGCCACAGGGCCGCCGGGGAGCTGTTTTTT.

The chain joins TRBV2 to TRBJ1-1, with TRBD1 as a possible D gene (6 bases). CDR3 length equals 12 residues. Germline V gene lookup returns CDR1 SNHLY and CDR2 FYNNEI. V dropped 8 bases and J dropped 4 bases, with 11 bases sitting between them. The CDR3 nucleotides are TGTGCCAGCCAGGGAGGGGGCACTGAAGCTTTCTTT. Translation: CASQGGGTEAFF. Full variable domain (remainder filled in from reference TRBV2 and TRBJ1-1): EPEVTQTPSHQVTQMGQEVILRCVPISNHLYFYWYRQILGQKVEFLVSFYNNEISEKSEIFDDQFSVERPDGSNFTLKIRSTKLEDSAMYFCASQGGGTEAFFGQGTRLTVV.

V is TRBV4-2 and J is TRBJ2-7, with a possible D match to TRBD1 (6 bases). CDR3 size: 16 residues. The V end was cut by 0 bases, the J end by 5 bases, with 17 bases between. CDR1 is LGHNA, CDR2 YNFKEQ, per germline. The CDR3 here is CASSQEARDIEDEQYF. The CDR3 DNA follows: TGTGCCAGCAGCCAAGAAGCCCGGGACATAGAGGACGAGCAGTACTTC.

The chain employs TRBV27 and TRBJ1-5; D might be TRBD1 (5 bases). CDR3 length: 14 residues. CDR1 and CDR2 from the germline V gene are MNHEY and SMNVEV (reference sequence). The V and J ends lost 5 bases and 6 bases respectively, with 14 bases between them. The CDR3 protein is CASSLGGRSQPQHF. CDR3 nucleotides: TGTGCCAGCAGTCTGGGGGGACGGAGTCAGCCCCAGCATTTT.

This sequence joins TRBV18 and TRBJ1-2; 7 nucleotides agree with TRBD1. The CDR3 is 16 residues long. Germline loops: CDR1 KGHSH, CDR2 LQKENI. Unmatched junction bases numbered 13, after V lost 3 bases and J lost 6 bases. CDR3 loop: CASSPIRTGEGDGYTF. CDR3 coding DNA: TGTGCCAGCTCACCGATACGCACAGGGGAAGGGGATGGCTACACCTTC.

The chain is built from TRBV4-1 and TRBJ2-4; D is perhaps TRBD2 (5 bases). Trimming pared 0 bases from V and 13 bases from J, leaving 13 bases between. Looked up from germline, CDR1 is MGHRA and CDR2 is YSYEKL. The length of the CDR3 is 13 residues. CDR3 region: CASSQDRLAIQYF. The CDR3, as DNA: TGCGCCAGCAGCCAAGATCGTCTAGCCATCCAGTACTTC.

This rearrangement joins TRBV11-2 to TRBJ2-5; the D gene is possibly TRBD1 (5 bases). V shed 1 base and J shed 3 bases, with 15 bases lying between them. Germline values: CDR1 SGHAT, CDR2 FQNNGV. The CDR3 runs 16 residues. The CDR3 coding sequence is TGTGCCAGCAGCTTAGGGACATCGCCCACCAAAGAGACCCAGTACTTC. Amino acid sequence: CASSLGTSPTKETQYF.

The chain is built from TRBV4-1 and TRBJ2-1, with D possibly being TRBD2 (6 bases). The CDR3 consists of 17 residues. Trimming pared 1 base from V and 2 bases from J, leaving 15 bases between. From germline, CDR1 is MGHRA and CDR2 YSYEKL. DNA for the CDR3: TGCGCCAGCAGCCAAGTGGAGGGACTCTCTACCTACAATGAGCAGTTCTTC. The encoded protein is CASSQVEGLSTYNEQFF.

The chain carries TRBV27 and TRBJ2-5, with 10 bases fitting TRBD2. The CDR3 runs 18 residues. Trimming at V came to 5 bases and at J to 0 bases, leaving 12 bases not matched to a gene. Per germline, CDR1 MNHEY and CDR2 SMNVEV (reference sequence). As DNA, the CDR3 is TGTGCCAGCAGTCAGGTGGCTAGCGGGGGCCCGTACCAAGAGACCCAGTACTTC. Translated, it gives CASSQVASGGPYQETQYF.

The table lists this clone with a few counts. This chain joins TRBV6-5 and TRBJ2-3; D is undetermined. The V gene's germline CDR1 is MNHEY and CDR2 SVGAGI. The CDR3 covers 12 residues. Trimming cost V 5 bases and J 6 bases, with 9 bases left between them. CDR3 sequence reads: CASSATFDTQYF. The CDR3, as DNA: TGTGCCAGCAGTGCGACATTCGATACGCAGTATTTT.

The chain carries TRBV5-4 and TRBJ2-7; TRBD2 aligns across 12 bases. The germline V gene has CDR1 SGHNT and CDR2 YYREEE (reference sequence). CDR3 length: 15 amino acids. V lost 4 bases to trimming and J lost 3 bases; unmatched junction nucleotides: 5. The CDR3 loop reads CASSDRLAGVYEQYF. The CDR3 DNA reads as TGTGCCAGCAGCGATCGACTAGCGGGGGTCTACGAGCAGTACTTC.

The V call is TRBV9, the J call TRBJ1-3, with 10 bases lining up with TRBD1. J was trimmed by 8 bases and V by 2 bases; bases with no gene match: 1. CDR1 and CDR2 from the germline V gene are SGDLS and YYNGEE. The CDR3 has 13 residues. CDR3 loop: CASSVGTGDTIYF. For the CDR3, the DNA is TGTGCCAGCAGCGTGGGGACAGGGGACACCATATATTTT.

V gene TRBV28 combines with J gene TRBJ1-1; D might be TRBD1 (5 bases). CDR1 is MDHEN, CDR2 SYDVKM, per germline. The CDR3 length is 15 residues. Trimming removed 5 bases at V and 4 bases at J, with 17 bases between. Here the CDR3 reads CASSPLNGGGTEAFF. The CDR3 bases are TGTGCCAGCAGTCCACTCAACGGGGGTGGCACTGAAGCTTTCTTT.

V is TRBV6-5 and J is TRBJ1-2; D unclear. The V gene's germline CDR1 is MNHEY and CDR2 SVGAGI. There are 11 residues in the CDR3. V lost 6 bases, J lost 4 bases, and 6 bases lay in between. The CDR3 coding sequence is TGTGCCAGCAGAACAGCCTATGGCTACACCTTC. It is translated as CASRTAYGYTF.

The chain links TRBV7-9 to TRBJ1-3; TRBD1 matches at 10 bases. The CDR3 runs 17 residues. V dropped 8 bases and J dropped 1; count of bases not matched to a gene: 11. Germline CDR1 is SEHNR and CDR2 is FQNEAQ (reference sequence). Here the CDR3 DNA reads TGTGCCAGCGGGGGGACAGGGGAGCTGTTGTCTGGAAACACCATATATTTT. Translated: CASGGTGELLSGNTIYF.

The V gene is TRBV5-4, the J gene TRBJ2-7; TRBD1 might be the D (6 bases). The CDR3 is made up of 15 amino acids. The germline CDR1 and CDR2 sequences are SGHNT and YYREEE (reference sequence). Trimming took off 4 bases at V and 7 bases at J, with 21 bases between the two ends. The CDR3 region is CASSNRDTEFVEQYF. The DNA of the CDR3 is TGTGCCAGCAGCAACCGGGACACGGAATTTGTGGAGCAGTACTTC.

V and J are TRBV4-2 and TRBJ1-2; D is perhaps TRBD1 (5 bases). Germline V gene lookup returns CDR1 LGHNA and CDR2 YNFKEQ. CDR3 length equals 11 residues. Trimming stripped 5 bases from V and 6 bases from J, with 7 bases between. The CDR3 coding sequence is TGTGCCAGCAGCGGGGGGAATGGCTACACCTTC. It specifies CASSGGNGYTF.

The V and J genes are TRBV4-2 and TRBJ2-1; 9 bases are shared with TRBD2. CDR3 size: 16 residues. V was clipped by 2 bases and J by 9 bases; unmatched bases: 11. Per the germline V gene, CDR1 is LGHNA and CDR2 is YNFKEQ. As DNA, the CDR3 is TGTGCCAGCAGCCAAAGCCCAGGGGCGGGGGGGAGTGAGCAGTTCTTC. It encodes CASSQSPGAGGSEQFF.

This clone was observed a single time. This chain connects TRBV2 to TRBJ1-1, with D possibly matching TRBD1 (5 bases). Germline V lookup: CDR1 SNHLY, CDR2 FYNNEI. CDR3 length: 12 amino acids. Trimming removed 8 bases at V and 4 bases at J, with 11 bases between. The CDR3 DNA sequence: TGTGCCAGCCTAATGGGGGGCACTGAAGCTTTCTTT. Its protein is CASLMGGTEAFF. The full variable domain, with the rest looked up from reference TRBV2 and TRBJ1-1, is EPEVTQTPSHQVTQMGQEVILRCVPISNHLYFYWYRQILGQKVEFLVSFYNNEISEKSEIFDDQFSVERPDGSNFTLKIRSTKLEDSAMYFCASLMGGTEAFFGQGTRLTVV.

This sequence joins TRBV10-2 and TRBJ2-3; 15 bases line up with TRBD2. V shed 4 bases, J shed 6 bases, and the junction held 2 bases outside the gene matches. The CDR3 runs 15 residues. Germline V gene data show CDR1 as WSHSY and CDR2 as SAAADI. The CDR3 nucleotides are TGCGCCAGCAGTGCCGGGACTAGCGGGGGGGATACGCAGTATTTT. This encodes CASSAGTSGGDTQYF.

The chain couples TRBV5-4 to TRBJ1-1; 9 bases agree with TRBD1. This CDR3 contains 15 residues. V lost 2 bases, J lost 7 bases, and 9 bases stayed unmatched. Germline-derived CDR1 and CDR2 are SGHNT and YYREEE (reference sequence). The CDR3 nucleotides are TGTGCCAGCAGCTTTACAGGGGGCGAAGTTGGTGAAGCTTTCTTT. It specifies CASSFTGGEVGEAFF.